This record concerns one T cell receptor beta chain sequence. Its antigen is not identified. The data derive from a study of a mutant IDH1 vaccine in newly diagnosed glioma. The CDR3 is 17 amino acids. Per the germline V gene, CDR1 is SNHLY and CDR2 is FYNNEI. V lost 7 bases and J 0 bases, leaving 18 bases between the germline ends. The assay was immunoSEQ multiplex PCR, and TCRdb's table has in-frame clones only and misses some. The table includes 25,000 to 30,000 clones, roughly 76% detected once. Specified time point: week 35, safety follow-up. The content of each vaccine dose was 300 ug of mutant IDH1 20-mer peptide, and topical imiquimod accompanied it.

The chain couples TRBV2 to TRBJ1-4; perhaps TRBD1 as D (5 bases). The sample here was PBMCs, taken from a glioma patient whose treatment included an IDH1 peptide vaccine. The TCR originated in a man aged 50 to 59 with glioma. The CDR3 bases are TGTGCCAGCAATTCGTTCTTCGGAGGGGCAACTAATGAAAAACTGTTTTTT. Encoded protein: CASNSFFGGATNEKLFF.